This T cell receptor (beta chain) came from a study of blood T cells in healthy people across ages (dated by TCRdb to the mid-2010s). About the study as a whole: In model experiments, template switching captured roughly one uniquely barcoded TCR beta cDNA molecule for every two T cells. Age-related changes in TCR beta repertoire diversity were measured in the study by deep sequencing normalized with unique cDNA molecular identifiers. The donors were divided into four age groups: young (average about 15 years), middle-aged (roughly 40), aged (approximately 62) and long-lived (more than 75). Donors of different ages were randomly distributed across sequencing lanes to avoid experimental bias. Two additional independent replicas of 1 million unique cDNA reads from the same blood draw were analyzed for two donors (one aged 18 to 29 and one aged 80 or older).

The donors were around 39 Caucasian individuals from Russia, aged roughly 6 to 100 years, who were systemically healthy. Roughly 10 milliliters of peripheral blood were collected from each donor into EDTA-treated Vacutainer tubes. PBMCs were isolated by Ficoll-Paque density-gradient centrifugation, with at least 7 million obtained per sample. Total RNA was extracted from PBMCs with Trizol reagent, with at least 6 micrograms obtained per sample. The percentages of naive CD45RAhigh/CD27high T cells were determined by flow cytometry on a PBMC aliquot from every donor. General findings and caveats noted by the study authors: Compared with the aged group, the long-lived group had more naive CD4+ T cells, fewer expanded clones and increased TCR diversity, a pattern suggesting age selection. As age increased, observed TCR beta diversity per million T cells dropped in a roughly linear way, and a significant reduction was already evident by age 40. Observed TCR beta diversity correlated strongly with the percentage of naive T cells measured by flow cytometry. Because the CMV infection status of the donors was unknown, age-related changes in expanded clonotypes may potentially have been confounded. Since profiling was done on bulk unsorted PBMCs, naive and antigen-experienced compartments could not be conclusively compared. Estimates of total diversity based on one million sequenced T cells were regarded as lower bounds and as underestimates.

Library generation was performed with 5' RACE. The instrument given in TCRdb is Illumina HiSeq 2500. The second PCR ran for roughly 7 to 11 cycles and used a J-beta primer mix along with a sample-barcoded 5' primer. A template-switch 5' adaptor carrying 12 random nucleotides introduced a unique molecular identifier onto each TCR beta cDNA molecule. At least 3 million CDR3-containing paired-end reads were obtained from each sample. The Mint cDNA synthesis kit, primed by a TRBC-specific oligonucleotide, was used to synthesize first-strand cDNA from all RNA. All cDNA was treated with uracil-DNA glycosylase and then went through a first 18-cycle PCR with the universal primers M1SS and BC2_uni_R. The authors' analysis ran thus. Normalization of each sample was performed by random selection of 1 million high-quality reads, each carrying a distinct molecular identifier. Instead of being binned into consensus sequences, reads with shared molecular identifiers were discarded. MiTCR, with a Q25 quality threshold and the strictest error-elimination algorithm, was used for CDR3 identification, clonotype clustering and error correction. A nonparametric unseen species model using Euler transformation provided a lower-bound estimate of total TCR beta diversity. TCRdb trimmed the raw reads at Q25, called clones with MiXCR and kept productive beta chains. For every CDR3 protein sequence, its rows merge into one entry that carries the most common genes and DNA. In this record, the V and J calls reflect TCRdb's handling and not the investigators' own analysis. Across this sample there are some 880,000 distinct CDR3 sequences, with around 36% seen only once. The ten largest clones take up approximately 13% of the sample.

For this clonotype: The antigen it recognizes is unknown. One end of the junction fails to match germline, which may point to a read error.

Per the germline V gene, MNHEY is the CDR1 and SVGAGI is the CDR2. From the cysteine through the phenylalanine, the CDR3 covers 15 amino acids. Only the CDR3 DNA stays, 45 bases, in frame from base 1. What was sequenced was blood. The TCR sequence derives from a man in his late teens or twenties in good health. The sequence links TRBV6-5 to TRBJ2-1; TRBD2 is possibly the D segment (5 matching bases). The nucleotide sequence reads TGTGCCAGCAGATTGTCCCGGGGAGACTACAATAAGCAGTTCTTC. This yields the protein CASRLSRGDYNKQFF.